The 30 T cell receptor beta chains listed next were all sequenced from one sample in a study of T cell repertoires in cytomegalovirus infection. TCRdb fed the reads into MiXCR, producing one record per CDR3 protein. The sample contains 450,000 to 550,000 distinct CDR3 sequences, 16% of which appear only once. Sample: CD8+ T cells from PBMCs. These TCRs come from a human donor in good health (CMV status not recorded). Some clones in this sample may be carry-over from other donors' samples.

With regard to this clonotype: Given the absence of the conserved phenylalanine or tryptophan at the CDR3 end, a read error is likely. The CDR3 region has the DNA TGTGCCAGCAGCTTAGCGCCCCAGGGTTCACCCTACGAGCAGTACTTA. Amino acids: CASSLAPQGSPYEQYL. The chain has TRBV7-4 and TRBJ2-7, with D possibly TRBD1 on 5 matching bases. CDR3 size: 16 residues. Trimming shortened V by 0 bases and J by 2 bases, and 14 bases separated the two germline ends. Germline CDR1 SGHVT, CDR2 SQSDAQ.

This clonotype has ten or more counts. The chain employs TRBV7-2 and TRBJ2-5; 14 bases agree with TRBD2. Germline values: CDR1 SGHTA, CDR2 FQGNSA. After removal of 2 bases from V and 5 bases from J, the junction contained 7 bases not matched to a gene. The CDR3 runs 17 residues. In DNA, the CDR3 is TGTGCCAGCAGCTTACGGACTAGCGGGGGGAGGAGGGAGACCCAGTACTTC. Residues: CASSLRTSGGRRETQYF.

This clonotype was counted at least ten times. The J gene is TRBJ2-1, the V gene TRBV7-9, with D perhaps matching TRBD2 (6 bases). V shed 4 bases and J shed 3 bases, with 16 bases lying between them. This CDR3 is 16 amino acids long. Germline assignment: CDR1 SEHNR and CDR2 FQNEAQ (reference sequence). CDR3 coding DNA: TGTGCCAGCAGCTCCCCCCCCGGAGGGGTCTACAATGAGCAGTTCTTC. It specifies CASSSPPGGVYNEQFF.

This clonotype was found many times. This chain joins TRBV7-2 and TRBJ2-3, with a weak D call TRBD2 (6 bases). Germline assignment: CDR1 SGHTA and CDR2 FQGNSA. The CDR3 length is 18 residues. Trimming pared 5 bases from V and 2 bases from J, leaving 23 bases between. The CDR3 bases are TGTGCCAGCAGCACGACCCTTTTAGCGGAACTGTCCACAGATACGCAGTATTTT. Protein: CASSTTLLAELSTDTQYF.

About this clonotype itself: The junction and the germline gene differ at one end; a read error may be behind it. The J gene is TRBJ2-7, the V gene TRBV6-5, with unresolved D. Germline CDR1 reads MNHEY; CDR2 reads SVGAGI. There are 15 residues in the CDR3. CDR3 DNA: TGTGCCAGCCTCCCAGCCTCCCCGGCCTCCGACGAGCAGTACTTC. It translates to CASLPASPASDEQYF.

The table lists this clonotype with a few counts. The rearrangement links TRBV20-1 to TRBJ2-1; 13 positions agree with TRBD2. There are 15 residues in the CDR3. From germline, CDR1 is DFQATT and CDR2 SNEGSKA (reference sequence). Germline trimming cut 3 bases from V and 3 bases from J; bases unmatched to any gene: 2. The CDR3 region is CSARGTSGVYNEQFF. Here the CDR3 DNA reads TGCAGTGCTAGGGGGACTAGCGGGGTCTACAATGAGCAGTTCTTC.

This clonotype showed up just a few times. V is TRBV3-1 and J is TRBJ2-7, with 8 bases lining up with TRBD2. CDR3 length: 16 amino acids. The J segment lost 3 bases and the V segment lost 3 bases, leaving 10 bases of the junction unmatched. Germline assignment: CDR1 LGHDT and CDR2 YNNKEL (reference sequence). Here the CDR3 reads CASSHRGLETFYEQYF. The CDR3 DNA reads as TGTGCCAGCAGCCATCGGGGACTAGAGACATTCTACGAGCAGTACTTC.

The table lists this clonotype with a few counts. The genes are TRBV3-1 and TRBJ2-3; D gene ambiguous. This CDR3 contains 18 residues. V was pared by 3 bases and J by 5 bases, with 24 bases between. The germline gives CDR1 LGHDT, CDR2 YNNKEL (reference sequence). CDR3 nucleotides: TGTGCCAGCAGCCACGACCCCGTGGCAGCCCTCCTCGTAGATACGCAGTATTTT. Its protein is CASSHDPVAALLVDTQYF.

The rearrangement joins TRBV6-5 to TRBJ2-1, with D hard to call. The length of the CDR3 is 14 residues. In germline, CDR1 is MNHEY, CDR2 SVGAGI. The V end was cut by 4 bases, the J end by 5 bases, with 12 bases between. The CDR3 is CASSFVSLNNEQFF. DNA for the CDR3: TGTGCCAGCAGTTTCGTCAGCCTGAACAATGAGCAGTTCTTC.

At least ten counts were recorded for this clonotype. The chain is built from TRBV11-2 and TRBJ2-7, with 7 bases that match TRBD1. V shed 2 bases, J shed 0 bases, and the junction held 4 bases outside the gene matches. Germline CDR1 reads SGHAT; CDR2 reads FQNNGV. The CDR3 runs 15 residues. CDR3 in amino acids: CASSLPGQSSYEQYF. CDR3 DNA sequence: TGTGCCAGCAGCTTACCGGGACAGAGCTCCTACGAGCAGTACTTC. The full variable domain, completed using reference TRBV11-2 and TRBJ2-7, is EAGVAQSPRYKIIEKRQSVAFWCNPISGHATLYWYQQILGQGPKLLIQFQNNGVVDDSQLPKDRFSAERLKGVDSTLKIQPAKLEDSAVYLCASSLPGQSSYEQYFGPGTRLTVT.

The chain has TRBV3-1 and TRBJ2-1; 10 bases line up with TRBD2. J gave up 4 bases and V 3 bases, and 9 bases lay outside the gene matches. The germline V gene has CDR1 LGHDT and CDR2 YNNKEL (reference sequence). The CDR3 is 17 residues long. The CDR3 region has the DNA TGTGCCAGCAGCCAGGTGAATAGCGGGGGGCTATACAATGAGCAGTTCTTC. Its translation: CASSQVNSGGLYNEQFF.

At least ten counts were recorded for this clonotype. The chain couples TRBV7-2 to TRBJ2-3; no clear D gene. Per germline, CDR1 SGHTA and CDR2 FQGNSA. This CDR3 spans 16 amino acids. The germline V and J ends were trimmed by 4 bases and 5 bases, with 19 bases remaining between them. CDR3 residues: CASSSGALGSRDTQYF. CDR3 coding DNA: TGTGCCAGCAGCTCAGGAGCACTCGGGTCTCGAGATACGCAGTATTTT.

The sample holds many counts of this clonotype. This chain connects TRBV7-6 to TRBJ2-7; TRBD2 aligns across 8 bases. Germline assignment: CDR1 SGHVS and CDR2 FNYEAQ. The J segment lost 5 bases and the V segment lost 5 bases, leaving 11 bases of the junction unmatched. The CDR3 runs to 15 residues. The CDR3 here is CASSHTSGSLDEQYF. CDR3 DNA: TGTGCCAGCAGCCACACCAGCGGGAGCCTCGACGAGCAGTACTTC.

In this sample, this clonotype turned up many times. J is TRBJ2-1 and V is TRBV29-1; 7 bases fit TRBD2. Trimming removed 6 bases from V and 6 bases from J; junction bases left unmatched: 5. This CDR3 contains 12 residues. Germline CDR1 is SQVTM and CDR2 is ANQGSEA. CDR3 in amino acids: CSVRRELNEQFF. CDR3 nucleotides: TGCAGCGTAAGGCGGGAGCTCAATGAGCAGTTCTTC.

The V gene is TRBV9, the J gene TRBJ2-2; 7 nucleotides match TRBD2. CDR3 size: 16 residues. Trimming took 3 bases from V and 5 from J; bases not matched to a gene: 10. CDR1 and CDR2 (germline): SGDLS, YYNGEE. This CDR3 is CASSATGTTSTGELFF. The CDR3 coding sequence is TGTGCCAGCAGCGCCACCGGGACTACCTCTACCGGGGAGCTGTTTTTT.

This clonotype showed up many times. V is TRBV7-7 and J is TRBJ2-6, with TRBD1 as a possible D gene (5 bases). Germline-derived CDR1 and CDR2 are SSHAT and FNYEAQ (reference sequence). This CDR3 region has 15 residues. Trimming took 5 bases from V and 1 from J, leaving 9 bases between them. In nucleotides, the CDR3 is TGTGCCAGCAGCCAGGGATCTTCTGGGGCCAACGTCCTGACTTTC. Amino acid sequence: CASSQGSSGANVLTF.

This clonotype came up many times. The V gene is TRBV11-2, the J gene TRBJ2-2; weak D call: TRBD2 (7 bases). Germline V gene sequence: CDR1 SGHAT, CDR2 FQNNGV. CDR3 size: 16 residues. Deletions cut 7 bases from V and 3 bases from J, with 18 bases between. The CDR3 DNA reads TGTGCCAGCACTGGGGGGGGCGCACGAGACACCGGGGAGCTGTTTTTT. As protein: CASTGGGARDTGELFF.

This clonotype was recorded at least ten times. The chain has TRBV28 and TRBJ2-7; tentative D call: TRBD2 (5 bases). This CDR3 is 15 amino acids long. Trimming shortened V by 5 bases and J by 2 bases, and 16 bases separated the two germline ends. From germline, CDR1 is MDHEN and CDR2 SYDVKM. DNA of the CDR3: TGTGCCAGCAGTCCTGCGAGGGAGATCCCCTACGAGCAGTACTTC. Translated: CASSPAREIPYEQYF.

This clonotype was picked up many times. The chain carries TRBV10-3 and TRBJ1-2; the D is unclear. V was cut by 0 bases and J by 4 bases, with 15 bases left in between. The CDR3 has 16 residues. From germline, CDR1 is ENHRY and CDR2 SYGVKD. The CDR3 bases are TGTGCCATCAGTGAGTCGATGAGTGGGGAGGCCTATGGCTACACCTTC. As protein: CAISESMSGEAYGYTF.

J is TRBJ2-7 and V is TRBV19; 7 bases agree with TRBD1. The V segment lost 5 bases and the J segment 9 bases; nucleotides outside the gene matches: 13. This CDR3 contains 14 residues. Germline loops: CDR1 LNHDA, CDR2 SQIVND (reference sequence). As DNA, the CDR3 is TGTGCCAGTAGTTTCCAGGGACAGTCTGACGTGCAGTACTTC. Translated, it gives CASSFQGQSDVQYF.

In its sample, this clonotype was seen a few times. The chain is built from TRBV20-1 and TRBJ2-3; 7 positions agree with TRBD2. The CDR3 loop spans 13 amino acids. With V trimmed by 3 bases and J by 0 bases, 0 bases remained unmatched. The germline V gene encodes CDR1 DFQATT and CDR2 SNEGSKA (reference sequence). CDR3 sequence: CSARRGSTDTQYF. In DNA form, the CDR3 reads TGCAGTGCTAGGCGGGGGAGCACAGATACGCAGTATTTT.

This clonotype has a handful of counts. The gene calls are TRBV4-1 and TRBJ1-1; TRBD1 is a possible D gene (6 bases). Germline-derived CDR1 and CDR2 are MGHRA and YSYEKL. The CDR3 spans 16 residues. V lost 4 bases and J 2 bases, leaving 17 bases between the germline ends. The CDR3 here is CASSLPQGQFNTEAFF. The CDR3 DNA sequence: TGCGCCAGCAGCCTTCCACAAGGACAGTTTAACACTGAAGCTTTCTTT.

This rearrangement joins TRBV6-5 to TRBJ2-7, with 8 bases identical to TRBD2. From germline, CDR1 is MNHEY and CDR2 SVGAGI. Trimming at V came to 2 bases and at J to 4 bases, leaving 4 bases not matched to a gene. CDR3 length: 14 amino acids. The CDR3 DNA reads TGTGCCAGCAGTTACACGACTAGCGAATACGAGCAGTACTTC. Its protein is CASSYTTSEYEQYF.

The rearrangement joins TRBV25-1 to TRBJ2-1; D is possibly TRBD1 (6 bases). From germline, CDR1 is MGHDK and CDR2 SYGVNS. The CDR3 is 18 residues long. V was trimmed by 3 bases and J by 3 bases, leaving 21 bases between them. The CDR3 DNA is TGTGCCAGCAGTGATGCCGGGACCGTGGAAGGGGGCTACAATGAGCAGTTCTTC. Its protein is CASSDAGTVEGGYNEQFF. Combining the CDR3 with reference TRBV25-1 and TRBJ2-1 gives the whole variable domain EADIYQTPRYLVIGTGKKITLECSQTMGHDKMYWYQQDPGMELHLIHYSYGVNSTEKGDLSSESTVSRIRTEHFPLTLESARPSHTSQYLCASSDAGTVEGGYNEQFFGPGTRLTVL.

This clonotype was seen only a few times. V gene TRBV28 combines with J gene TRBJ2-3, with TRBD2 as a possible D gene (6 bases). Germline CDR1 and CDR2: MDHEN and SYDVKM. The V end was cut by 5 bases, the J end by 1 base, with 13 bases between. The length of the CDR3 is 15 residues. This CDR3 reads CASSPTSSRTDTQYF. CDR3 coding DNA: TGTGCCAGCAGTCCAACTAGCAGCCGCACAGATACGCAGTATTTT.

Only a few counts were recorded for this clonotype. The chain is built from TRBV27 and TRBJ2-7; D may be TRBD2 (6 bases). The CDR3 sequence is 11 residues long. Germline CDR1 MNHEY, CDR2 SMNVEV (reference sequence). Trimming removed 7 bases at V and 7 bases at J, with 11 bases between. This chain's CDR3 is CASILGGEQYF. The CDR3 nucleotides read TGTGCCAGCATCTTGGGGGGTGAGCAGTACTTC.

The chain recombines TRBV19 with TRBJ1-1; D possibly corresponds to TRBD1 (5 bases). In germline, CDR1 is LNHDA, CDR2 SQIVND (reference sequence). V lost 3 bases to trimming and J lost 5 bases, with 16 bases between them. The CDR3 has 15 residues. CDR3 residues: CASSIIRDSATEAFF. The CDR3 DNA reads as TGTGCCAGTAGTATCATCAGGGACTCAGCTACTGAAGCTTTCTTT.

Many counts were recorded for this clonotype. The gene calls are TRBV14 and TRBJ1-1; perhaps TRBD1 as D (6 bases). The germline CDR1 and CDR2 sequences are SGHDN and FVKESK. The CDR3 contains 17 residues. The V end was cut by 4 bases, the J end by 5 bases, with 23 bases between. The CDR3 sequence: CASSLLGGGSLSTEAFF. CDR3 sequence (DNA): TGTGCCAGCAGCCTCCTCGGGGGGGGCTCCCTGAGTACTGAAGCTTTCTTT.

This clonotype was recorded at least ten times. The chain uses TRBV6-1 and TRBJ2-7; TRBD2 aligns across 11 bases. The germline V gene has CDR1 MNHNS and CDR2 SASEGT. The CDR3 covers 15 residues. V was clipped by 5 bases and J by 2 bases; unmatched bases: 5. This chain's CDR3 is CASSPRLAGTYEQYF. CDR3 nucleotide sequence: TGTGCCAGCAGTCCCCGACTAGCGGGAACCTACGAGCAGTACTTC.

This clonotype has a count of ten or more. The chain recombines TRBV7-9 with TRBJ2-1; 8 bases match TRBD1. Germline assignment: CDR1 SEHNR and CDR2 FQNEAQ (reference sequence). The CDR3 covers 14 residues. With V trimmed by 4 bases and J by 15 bases, 14 bases remained unmatched. Written as DNA, the CDR3 is TGTGCCAGCAGCTGGGACAGGTACAATGAGCAGTTGTTCTTC. Encoded protein: CASSWDRYNEQLFF.